These 26 T cell receptor beta chains were all obtained from the same sample, sequenced in a study of T cell responses to AZD1222 COVID-19 vaccine. Using immunoSEQ multiplex PCR, the repertoire was profiled, and TCRdb retains in-frame clones only, with some absent. The sample lists 99,000 or so clones, 88% occurring once. The input for sequencing was peripheral blood, taken on day 0 of AZD1222 vaccination. These receptors were taken from an adult in good health.

This clone appeared once. The chain recombines TRBV28 with TRBJ1-5, with 8 nucleotides matching TRBD1. This CDR3 spans 14 amino acids. Trimming at V came to 5 bases and at J to 5 bases, leaving 5 bases not matched to a gene. In germline, CDR1 is MDHEN, CDR2 SYDVKM. DNA for the CDR3: TGTGCCAGCAGTGTGACAGGGGAATATCAGCCCCAGCATTTT. Its translation: CASSVTGEYQPQHF.

The V and J genes are TRBV6-1 and TRBJ2-1; a weak D match, TRBD1 (6 bases). This CDR3 is 13 amino acids long. The germline V gene encodes CDR1 MNHNS and CDR2 SASEGT. V lost 5 bases to trimming and J lost 6 bases, with 11 bases between them. The CDR3 reads CASSMGTFNEQFF. The CDR3 bases are TGTGCCAGCAGTATGGGGACATTCAATGAGCAGTTCTTC.

The gene calls are TRBV3-1 (or the pseudogene TRBV3-2) and TRBJ1-6, with D possibly matching TRBD1 (5 bases). The CDR3 runs to 17 residues. Trimming cost V 1 base and J 5 bases, with 15 bases left between them. CDR1 and CDR2 (germline): LGHDT, YNNKEL (reference sequence). The DNA for the CDR3 is TGTGCCAGCAGCCAAGGCCTGGCAGGGTTGGATAATTCACCCCTCCACTTT. Residues: CASSQGLAGLDNSPLHF.

V usage is TRBV6-4 and J usage is TRBJ2-2; weak D call: TRBD2 (5 bases). Trimming shortened V by 8 bases and J by 2 bases, and 12 bases separated the two germline ends. The CDR3 has 14 amino acids. The germline V gene has CDR1 MRHNA and CDR2 SNTAGT. CDR3 nucleotides: TGTGCCAGCTCCCGGACTCAAAACACCGGGGAGCTGTTTTTT. It codes for CASSRTQNTGELFF.

The chain couples TRBV6-1 to TRBJ2-7; no definite D call. This CDR3 comprises 13 residues. Germline V gene data show CDR1 as MNHNS and CDR2 as SASEGT. V lost 3 bases and J 4 bases, leaving 10 bases between the germline ends. The CDR3 DNA follows: TGTGCCAGCAGTGACCGAGTGGCGTACGAGCAGTACTTC. Protein: CASSDRVAYEQYF.

The gene calls are TRBV29-1 and TRBJ1-4; D possibly corresponds to TRBD1 (5 bases). V was clipped by 7 bases and J by 8 bases, with 17 bases between them. Germline CDR1 and CDR2: SQVTM and ANQGSEA. The length of the CDR3 is 13 residues. CDR3 loop: CSGMVGGYEKLFF. The DNA of the CDR3 is TGCAGCGGCATGGTGGGGGGTTACGAAAAACTGTTTTTT.

This clone was counted a single time. The gene calls are TRBV19 and TRBJ1-4; a weak D match, TRBD1 (6 bases). Germline V gene lookup returns CDR1 LNHDA and CDR2 SQIVND (reference sequence). Trimming shortened V by 5 bases and J by 7 bases, and 29 bases separated the two germline ends. This CDR3 is 19 amino acids long. The CDR3 DNA is TGTGCCAGTAGTTCCCACATCCCCGGGACACTCGAGAGAAGTGAAAAACTGTTTTTT. It yields the protein CASSSHIPGTLERSEKLFF.

The chain links TRBV30 to TRBJ2-3, with D hard to call. Germline V gives CDR1 GTSNPN, CDR2 SVGIG (reference sequence). Trimming removed 3 bases at V and 0 bases at J, with 10 bases between. The CDR3 totals 14 residues. The CDR3, as DNA: TGTGCCTGGAGACAAAGGTGGAGCACAGATACGCAGTATTTT. Residues: CAWRQRWSTDTQYF.

J is TRBJ1-1 and V is TRBV6-2 or TRBV6-3, with 10 positions matching TRBD1. The V and J ends lost 5 bases and 3 bases, in that order; junction bases with no gene match: 12. Looked up from germline, CDR1 is MNHEY and CDR2 is SVGEGT. The CDR3 loop spans 17 amino acids. For the CDR3, the DNA is TGTGCCAGCAGTGGAAGGACAGGGGGACGAGGGGACACTGAAGCTTTCTTT. The encoded protein is CASSGRTGGRGDTEAFF.

The chain recombines TRBV23-1 with TRBJ1-1; possibly TRBD1 for D (6 bases). TRBV23-1 is annotated as an ORF whose role is uncertain. The CDR3 is 17 residues long. Trimming took 5 bases from V and 0 from J, leaving 19 bases between them. CDR3 bases: TGCGCCAGCAGTACGCGGGCCAGGGGCCCTATGAACACTGAAGCTTTCTTT. Residues: CASSTRARGPMNTEAFF.

The V call is TRBV7-2, the J call TRBJ2-1, with D perhaps TRBD2 (5 bases). The germline CDR1 and CDR2 sequences are SGHTA and FQGNSA. The CDR3 is 15 amino acids. V lost 5 bases and J lost 3, with 14 bases in between. DNA for the CDR3: TGTGCCAGCAGCCTCCGGCCGGGGATCTACAATGAGCAGTTCTTC. Its protein is CASSLRPGIYNEQFF.

The chain is built from TRBV11-2 and TRBJ1-1; D may be TRBD1 (5 bases). V shed 3 bases and J shed 3 bases, with 14 bases lying between them. This CDR3 spans 15 amino acids. CDR1 is SGHAT, CDR2 FQNNGV, per germline. The CDR3 region is CASSLIPQGHTEAFF. Here the CDR3 DNA reads TGTGCCAGCAGCTTGATCCCTCAGGGCCACACTGAAGCTTTCTTT.

V gene TRBV5-1 combines with J gene TRBJ2-1, with D perhaps being TRBD1 or TRBD2 (5 bases each). The CDR3 has 19 residues. V dropped 0 bases and J dropped 5 bases, with 24 bases sitting between them. Germline V gives CDR1 SGHRS, CDR2 YFSETQ. CDR3 loop: CASSLVARVGVGMDNEQFF. The DNA for the CDR3 is TGCGCCAGCAGCTTGGTGGCCAGGGTGGGGGTTGGTATGGACAATGAGCAGTTCTTC.

V usage is TRBV30 and J usage is TRBJ2-1; 7 bases are a match to TRBD2. The germline V gene has CDR1 GTSNPN and CDR2 SVGIG (reference sequence). Trimming removed 4 bases from V and 6 bases from J; junction bases left unmatched: 18. This CDR3 spans 17 amino acids. In nucleotides, the CDR3 is TGTGCCTGGACCGCCACCAACGACGGGAGGATGGTCAATGAGCAGTTCTTC. Translating it yields CAWTATNDGRMVNEQFF.

Only a few counts were recorded for this clone. This chain links TRBV7-2 with TRBJ2-2; D call uncertain. V dropped 5 bases and J dropped 11 bases, with 9 bases sitting between them. The CDR3 has 11 residues. Germline V lookup: CDR1 SGHTA, CDR2 FQGNSA. The CDR3 bases are TGTGCCAGCAGCGCTGGATCCGAGCTGTTTTTT. It specifies CASSAGSELFF.

V is TRBV13 and J is TRBJ2-1; 7 nucleotides align to TRBD2. The germline V gene has CDR1 PRHDT and CDR2 FYEKMQ (reference sequence). The CDR3 contains 15 residues. With 5 bases clipped from V and 7 bases from J, the junction kept 11 bases outside the gene matches. The CDR3 DNA reads as TGTGCCAGCAGCGTTCTCACGGCCGGGAGGAATGAGCAGTTCTTC. Translation: CASSVLTAGRNEQFF.

V is TRBV4-1 and J is TRBJ2-5, with 8 bases fitting TRBD2. The length of the CDR3 is 17 residues. Germline values: CDR1 MGHRA, CDR2 YSYEKL. J was trimmed by 2 bases and V by 1 base; bases with no gene match: 9. CDR3 bases: TGCGCCAGCAGCCAAGGAGGGATTAGCGGGACACAAGAGACCCAGTACTTC. It yields the protein CASSQGGISGTQETQYF.

V and J are TRBV3-1 (or the pseudogene TRBV3-2) and TRBJ2-5; possible D gene TRBD2, 5 bases. The germline V gene has CDR1 LGHDT and CDR2 YNNKEL (reference sequence). The CDR3 sequence is 13 residues long. V was clipped by 2 bases and J by 5 bases, with 9 bases between them. CDR3 coding DNA: TGTGCCAGCAGCCAACGGGAAGGGGAGACCCAGTACTTC. It is translated as CASSQREGETQYF.

This sequence joins TRBV7-9 and TRBJ2-3; D is ambiguous. Germline-derived CDR1 and CDR2 are SEHNR and FQNEAQ (reference sequence). The germline V and J ends were trimmed by 1 base and 0 bases, with 14 bases remaining between them. The CDR3 length is 17 residues. CDR3 in amino acids: CASSLDRIGRSTDTQYF. CDR3 DNA sequence: TGTGCCAGCAGCTTAGACCGTATTGGGCGGAGCACAGATACGCAGTATTTT.

The chain is built from TRBV10-1 and TRBJ2-5, with 10 positions matching TRBD2. Germline V gene data show CDR1 as WNHNN and CDR2 as SYGVQD (reference sequence). V dropped 4 bases and J dropped 5; count of bases not matched to a gene: 10. The CDR3 spans 16 residues. CDR3 bases: TGCGCCAGCAGTGGCGAGGGGCTAGCGGGAGCGGAGACCCAGTACTTC. Translation gives CASSGEGLAGAETQYF.

This sequence joins TRBV20-1 and TRBJ2-5; no definite D call. V lost 1 base and J 4 bases, leaving 4 bases between the germline ends. Germline loops: CDR1 DFQATT, CDR2 SNEGSKA (reference sequence). The CDR3 is made up of 11 amino acids. This CDR3 is CSARGSETQYF. The CDR3 nucleotides are TGCAGTGCTAGAGGGTCAGAGACCCAGTACTTC.

The chain couples TRBV11-1 to TRBJ1-6, with TRBD1 as a possible D gene (5 bases). This CDR3 contains 14 residues. V lost 0 bases and J lost 10, with 10 bases in between. The germline CDR1 and CDR2 sequences are SGHAT and FQDESV (reference sequence). The CDR3 DNA reads TGTGCCAGCAGCTTAGCGCGACAGTCCTCACCCCTCCACTTT. Protein: CASSLARQSSPLHF.

In its sample, this clone was seen a few times. The chain links TRBV6-6 to TRBJ1-5, with D hard to call. V was shortened by 0 bases and J by 6 bases, with 9 bases between the two germline ends. The CDR3 is made up of 14 amino acids. Germline V gene lookup returns CDR1 MNHNY and CDR2 SVGAGI (reference sequence). The CDR3 DNA is TGTGCCAGCAGTTACTCAGGAGCGACTCAGCCCCAGCATTTT. It specifies CASSYSGATQPQHF.

The V call is TRBV7-2, the J call TRBJ2-7, with TRBD2 matching over 8 bases. Germline V lookup: CDR1 SGHTA, CDR2 FQGNSA. The CDR3 runs to 12 residues. Losses at the gene ends were 6 bases for V and 4 bases for J; bases not matched to a gene: 2. The CDR3 is CASREREYEQYF. CDR3 coding DNA: TGTGCCAGCAGGGAGCGGGAGTACGAGCAGTACTTC.

The chain links TRBV27 to TRBJ2-1, with 9 nucleotides matching TRBD2. J gave up 7 bases and V 3 bases, and 7 bases lay outside the gene matches. The CDR3 contains 15 residues. Germline CDR1 MNHEY, CDR2 SMNVEV (reference sequence). This CDR3 reads CASSLGASGTNEQFF. The CDR3 nucleotides read TGTGCCAGCAGTTTGGGGGCTAGCGGGACGAATGAGCAGTTCTTC.

The V call is TRBV2, the J call TRBJ1-4, with D possibly TRBD1 on 6 matching bases. CDR3 length equals 13 residues. Trimming cost V 5 bases and J 7 bases, with 11 bases left between them. CDR1 SNHLY and CDR2 FYNNEI come from the germline V gene. The CDR3 bases are TGTGCCAGCAGTCAAGAACAGGGTGAAAAACTGTTTTTT. Translation gives CASSQEQGEKLFF. The complete variable domain, with remaining parts taken from reference TRBV2 and TRBJ1-4, reads EPEVTQTPSHQVTQMGQEVILRCVPISNHLYFYWYRQILGQKVEFLVSFYNNEISEKSEIFDDQFSVERPDGSNFTLKIRSTKLEDSAMYFCASSQEQGEKLFFGSGTQLSVL.